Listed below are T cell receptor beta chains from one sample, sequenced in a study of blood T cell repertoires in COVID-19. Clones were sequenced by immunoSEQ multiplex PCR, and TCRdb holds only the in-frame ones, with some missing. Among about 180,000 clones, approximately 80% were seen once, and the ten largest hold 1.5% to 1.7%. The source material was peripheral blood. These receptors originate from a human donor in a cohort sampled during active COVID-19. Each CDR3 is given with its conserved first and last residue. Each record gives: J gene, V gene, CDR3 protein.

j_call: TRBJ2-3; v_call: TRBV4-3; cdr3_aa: CASSQDSRQHTDTQYF
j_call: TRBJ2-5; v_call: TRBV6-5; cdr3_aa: CASSKPDRTQYF
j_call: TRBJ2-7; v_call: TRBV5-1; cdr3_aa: CASSRTTGQGASYEQYF
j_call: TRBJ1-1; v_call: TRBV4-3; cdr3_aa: CASSQGRELNTEAFF
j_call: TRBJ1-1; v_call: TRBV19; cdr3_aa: CASSTVLGPEAFF
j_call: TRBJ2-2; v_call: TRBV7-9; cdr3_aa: CASSPRLAGAYTGELFF
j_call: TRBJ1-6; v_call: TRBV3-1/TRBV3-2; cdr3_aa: CASSQEFRGSPYSPLHF
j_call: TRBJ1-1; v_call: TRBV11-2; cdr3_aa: CASSLKGGLNTEAFF
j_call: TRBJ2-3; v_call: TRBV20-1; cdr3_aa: CSASLVADTDTQYF
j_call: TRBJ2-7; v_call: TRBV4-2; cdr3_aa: CASSRTSGGAYEQYF
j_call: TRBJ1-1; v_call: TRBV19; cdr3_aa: CASSIGGTRKNTEAFF
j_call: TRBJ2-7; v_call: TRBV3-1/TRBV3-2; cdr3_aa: CASSQERVAQEQYF